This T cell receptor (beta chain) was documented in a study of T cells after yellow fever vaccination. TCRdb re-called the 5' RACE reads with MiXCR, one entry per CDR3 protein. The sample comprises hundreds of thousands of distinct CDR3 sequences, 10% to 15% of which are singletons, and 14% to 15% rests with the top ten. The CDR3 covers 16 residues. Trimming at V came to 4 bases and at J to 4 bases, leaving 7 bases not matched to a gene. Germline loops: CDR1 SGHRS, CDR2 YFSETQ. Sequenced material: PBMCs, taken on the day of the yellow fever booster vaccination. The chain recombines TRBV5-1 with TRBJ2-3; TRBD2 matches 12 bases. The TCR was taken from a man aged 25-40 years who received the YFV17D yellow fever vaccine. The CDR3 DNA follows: TGCGCCAGCAGCGAGCGACTAGCGGGAGCGTCAGATACGCAGTATTTT. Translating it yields CASSERLAGASDTQYF.